This TCR beta chain was sequenced for a study of blood T cell repertoires in COVID-19. About the research overall: Donors in the United States, Italy and Spain gave samples during acute or convalescent COVID-19.

In the original workflow: Reference gene primers were amplified, and this amplification served to estimate nucleated cell counts. Clones were sequenced by immunoSEQ multiplex PCR, and TCRdb holds only the in-frame ones, with some missing. V, J and clone size were drawn from that table, and D and trimming were deduced from the DNA. The data contain tens of thousands of clones, approximately 84% of them singletons. It was during active infection that Seattle patients were enrolled and then longitudinally followed. The V gene's germline CDR1 is GTSNPN and CDR2 SVGIG (reference sequence). This CDR3 region has 13 residues. V lost 2 bases and J lost 4, with 9 bases in between.

The chain employs TRBV30 and TRBJ1-3; no clear D gene. The sample comprised peripheral blood. The TCR comes from a man in his 70s with COVID-19, enrolled during active disease. The CDR3 nucleotides read TGTGCCTGGAGTCTATTCCTCGGAAACACCATATATTTT. It yields the protein CAWSLFLGNTIYF.